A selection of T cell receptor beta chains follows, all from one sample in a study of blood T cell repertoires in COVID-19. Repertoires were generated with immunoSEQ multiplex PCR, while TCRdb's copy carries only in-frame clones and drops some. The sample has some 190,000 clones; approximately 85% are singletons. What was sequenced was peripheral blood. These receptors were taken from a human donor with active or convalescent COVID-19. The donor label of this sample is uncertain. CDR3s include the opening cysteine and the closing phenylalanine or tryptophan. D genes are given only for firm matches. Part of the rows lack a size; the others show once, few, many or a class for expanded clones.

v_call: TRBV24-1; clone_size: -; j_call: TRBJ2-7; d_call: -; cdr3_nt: TGTGCCACCAGTGACTCGGACTCCAACACCTACGAGCAGTACTTC; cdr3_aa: CATSDSDSNTYEQYF
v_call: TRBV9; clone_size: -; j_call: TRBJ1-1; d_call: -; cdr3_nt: TGTGCCAGCAGCGCCAGAGACAGGTTGAACACTGAAGCTTTCTTT; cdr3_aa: CASSARDRLNTEAFF
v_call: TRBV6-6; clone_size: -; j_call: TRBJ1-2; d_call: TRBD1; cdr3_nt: TGTGCCAGCAGTCTTTCCGGGACAGGGTTAGGGATCCTCGGCTACACCTTC; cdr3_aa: CASSLSGTGLGILGYTF
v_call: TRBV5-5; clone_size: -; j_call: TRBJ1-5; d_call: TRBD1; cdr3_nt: TGTGCCAGCAGCTTGGGGACAGGGGACAATCAGCCCCAGCATTTT; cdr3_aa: CASSLGTGDNQPQHF
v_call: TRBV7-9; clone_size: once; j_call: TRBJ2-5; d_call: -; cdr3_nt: TGTGCCAGCAGCTTAGATATCCTAGTCCAAGAGACCCAGTACTTC; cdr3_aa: CASSLDILVQETQYF
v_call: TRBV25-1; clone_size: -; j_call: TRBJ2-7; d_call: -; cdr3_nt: TGTGCCAGCAGTTTCCAGAATGGGGCTAACGAGCAGTACTTC; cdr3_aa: CASSFQNGANEQYF
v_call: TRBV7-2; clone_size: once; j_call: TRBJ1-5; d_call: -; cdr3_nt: TGTGCCAGCAGCACAGTTAATAGCAATCAGCCCCAGCATTTT; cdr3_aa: CASSTVNSNQPQHF
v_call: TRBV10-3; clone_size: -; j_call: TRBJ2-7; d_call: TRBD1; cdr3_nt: TGTGCCATCAGCCGGACAGGGCCGCACGAGCAGTACTTC; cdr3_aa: CAISRTGPHEQYF
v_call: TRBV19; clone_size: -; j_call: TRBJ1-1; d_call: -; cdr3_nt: TGTGCCAGTAACCTAATCGGGGTTAACACTGAAGCTTTCTTT; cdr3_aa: CASNLIGVNTEAFF
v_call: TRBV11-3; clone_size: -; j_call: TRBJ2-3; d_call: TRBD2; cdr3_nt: TGTGCCAGCAGTTCACTAGCGGGGACCAACACAGATACGCAGTATTTT; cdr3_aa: CASSSLAGTNTDTQYF
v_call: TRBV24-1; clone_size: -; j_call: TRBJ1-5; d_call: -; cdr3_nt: TGTGCCACCAGTGACACCCGGACAGAGAATAGCAATCAGCCCCAGCATTTT; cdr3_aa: CATSDTRTENSNQPQHF
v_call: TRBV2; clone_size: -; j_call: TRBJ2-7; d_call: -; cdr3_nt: TGTGCCAGCAAGGACGGGGGAACCTACGAGCAGTACTTC; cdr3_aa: CASKDGGTYEQYF
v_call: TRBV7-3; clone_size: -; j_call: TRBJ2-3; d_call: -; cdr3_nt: TGTGCCAGCAGCATGTACACCACAGATACGCAGTATTTT; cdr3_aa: CASSMYTTDTQYF
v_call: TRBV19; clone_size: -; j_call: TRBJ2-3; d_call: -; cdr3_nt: TGTGCCAGTACCAATAGCCTTTCAGATACGCAGTATTTT; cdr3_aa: CASTNSLSDTQYF
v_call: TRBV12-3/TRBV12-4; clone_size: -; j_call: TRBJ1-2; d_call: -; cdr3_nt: TGTGCCAGCAGTCCTCGGGTATTTGGCTACACCTTC; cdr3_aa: CASSPRVFGYTF
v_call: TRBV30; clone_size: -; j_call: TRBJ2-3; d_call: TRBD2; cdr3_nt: TGTGCCTGGAGTGTACTAGCGGGTATCGATACGCAGTATTTT; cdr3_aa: CAWSVLAGIDTQYF
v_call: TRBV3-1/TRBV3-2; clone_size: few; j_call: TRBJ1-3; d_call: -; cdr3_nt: TGTGCCAGCAGCCAATCAGGGTCGGGAAACACCATATATTTT; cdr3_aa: CASSQSGSGNTIYF
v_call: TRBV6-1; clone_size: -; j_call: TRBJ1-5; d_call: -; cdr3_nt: TGTGCCAGCAGTGATCGTGGGGCATCGTACAATCAGCCCCAGCATTTT; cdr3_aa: CASSDRGASYNQPQHF
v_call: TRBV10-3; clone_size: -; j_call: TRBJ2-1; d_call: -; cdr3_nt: TGTGCCATCAGTGCCGAGTATATTAGGGGGTACAATGAGCAGTTCTTC; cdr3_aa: CAISAEYIRGYNEQFF
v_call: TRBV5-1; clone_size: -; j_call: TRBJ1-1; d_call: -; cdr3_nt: TGCGCCAGCCGACAGGTTACCGATCTTGAAGCTTTCTTT; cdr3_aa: CASRQVTDLEAFF
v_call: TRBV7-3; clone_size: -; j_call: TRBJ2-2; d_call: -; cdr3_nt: TGTGCCAGCAGCTTTCAAGGGGCCAACACCGGGGAGCTGTTTTTT; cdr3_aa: CASSFQGANTGELFF
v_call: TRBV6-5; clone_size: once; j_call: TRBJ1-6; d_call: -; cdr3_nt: TGTGCCAGCAGTTCCCGGACTTCCCGTTCACCCCTCCACTTT; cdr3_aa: CASSSRTSRSPLHF
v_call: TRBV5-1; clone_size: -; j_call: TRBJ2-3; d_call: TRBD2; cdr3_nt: TGCGCCAGCAGCTTGGGAGTAGCGGGAGTTTCAGATACGCAGTATTTT; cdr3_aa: CASSLGVAGVSDTQYF
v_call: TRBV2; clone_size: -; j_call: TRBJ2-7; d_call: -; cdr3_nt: TGTGCCAGCAGGGAGACAGGCATCAAACAGTACTTC; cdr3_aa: CASRETGIKQYF
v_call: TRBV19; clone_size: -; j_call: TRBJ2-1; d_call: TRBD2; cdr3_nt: TGTGCCAGTAGTACGCCGGGACTAGGGTACGGGGAGCAGTTCTTC; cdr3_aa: CASSTPGLGYGEQFF
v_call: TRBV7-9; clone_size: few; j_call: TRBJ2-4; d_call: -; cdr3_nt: TGTGCCAGCAGCTTAACGGGGTTAGCCAAAAACATTCAGTACTTC; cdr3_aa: CASSLTGLAKNIQYF
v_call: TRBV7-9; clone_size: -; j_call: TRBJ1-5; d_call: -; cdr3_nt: TGTGCCAGCAGCCCAACAGGGAAGGGTCAGCCCCAGCATTTT; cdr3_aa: CASSPTGKGQPQHF
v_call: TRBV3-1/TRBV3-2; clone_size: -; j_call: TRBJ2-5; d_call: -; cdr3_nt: TGTGCCAGCAGCCCTCGGGACCGCGGGGAAGAGACCCAGTACTTC; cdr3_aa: CASSPRDRGEETQYF
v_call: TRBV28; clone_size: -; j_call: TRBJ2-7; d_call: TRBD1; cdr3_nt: TGTGCCAGCAGTTTACAGGGGGCGAACGAGCAGTACTTC; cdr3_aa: CASSLQGANEQYF
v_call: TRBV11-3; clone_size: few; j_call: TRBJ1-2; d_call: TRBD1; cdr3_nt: TGTGCCAGCAGCCGGACAGGGGTAGCCTATGGCTACACCTTC; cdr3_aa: CASSRTGVAYGYTF
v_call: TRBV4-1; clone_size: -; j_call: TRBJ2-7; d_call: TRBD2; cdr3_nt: TGCGCCAGCAGCCAAGATACGGGAGGGCGCTACGAGCAGTACTTC; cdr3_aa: CASSQDTGGRYEQYF
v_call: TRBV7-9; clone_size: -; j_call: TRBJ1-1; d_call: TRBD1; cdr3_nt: TGTGCCAGCAGCTCAGGGACAGGGCGGACTGAAGCTTTCTTT; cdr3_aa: CASSSGTGRTEAFF
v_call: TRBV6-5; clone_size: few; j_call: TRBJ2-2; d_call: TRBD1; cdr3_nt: TGTGCCAGCAGTTTCAGACGGACAGGGGGCACCGGGGAGCTGTTTTTT; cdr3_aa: CASSFRRTGGTGELFF
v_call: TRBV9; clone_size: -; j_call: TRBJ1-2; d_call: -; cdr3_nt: TGTGCCAGCACCCGGCCGGGGGGCTCTGGCTACACCTTC; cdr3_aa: CASTRPGGSGYTF
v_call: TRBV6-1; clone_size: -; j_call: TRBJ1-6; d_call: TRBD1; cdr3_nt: TGTGCCAGCAGTGAAAGGACAGGGCTTAATTCACCCCTCCACTTT; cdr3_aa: CASSERTGLNSPLHF
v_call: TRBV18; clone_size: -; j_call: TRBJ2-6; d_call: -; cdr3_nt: TGTGCCAGCTCACCAAGTTTATTGAGCTCTGGGGCCAACGTCCTGACTTTC; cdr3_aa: CASSPSLLSSGANVLTF
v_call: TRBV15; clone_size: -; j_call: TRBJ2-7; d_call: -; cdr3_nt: TGTGCCACCAACAGGGTCGGAGGCTACGAGCAGTACTTC; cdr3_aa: CATNRVGGYEQYF
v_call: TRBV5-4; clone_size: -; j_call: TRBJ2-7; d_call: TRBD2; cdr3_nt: TGTGCCAGCAGCTTGGCCGGGGGGGGGTCGAACGAGCAGTACTTC; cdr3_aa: CASSLAGGGSNEQYF
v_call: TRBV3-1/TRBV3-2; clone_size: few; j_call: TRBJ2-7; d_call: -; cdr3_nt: TGTGCCAGCAGTCCAGGACAGCCCTACGAGCAGTACTTC; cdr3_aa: CASSPGQPYEQYF
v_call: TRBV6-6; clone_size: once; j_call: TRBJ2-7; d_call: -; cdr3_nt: TGTGCCAGCAGTTACGGCCAGGGATTGAAAGGCTACGAGCAGTACTTC; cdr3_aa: CASSYGQGLKGYEQYF
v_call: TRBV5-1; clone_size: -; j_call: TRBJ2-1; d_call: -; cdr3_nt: TGCGCCAGCAGCTCCAAACCGGGACACAGAGCCTCCTACAATGAGCAGTTCTTC; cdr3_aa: CASSSKPGHRASYNEQFF
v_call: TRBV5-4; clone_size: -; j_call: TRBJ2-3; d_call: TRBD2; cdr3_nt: TGTGCCATCCCGGGGGGGTTTGGTACAGATACGCAGTATTTT; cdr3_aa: CAIPGGFGTDTQYF
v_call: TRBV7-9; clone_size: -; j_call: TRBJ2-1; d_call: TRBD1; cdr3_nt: TGTGCCAGCAGCCCCTGGGACAGCAATGAGCAGTTCTTC; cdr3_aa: CASSPWDSNEQFF
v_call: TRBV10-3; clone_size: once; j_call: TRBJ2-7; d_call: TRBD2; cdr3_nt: TGTGCCATCAGTCTAGCGGGAGGGACCTACGAGCAGTACTTC; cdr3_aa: CAISLAGGTYEQYF
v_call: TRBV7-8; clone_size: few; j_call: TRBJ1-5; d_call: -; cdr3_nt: TGTGCCAGCAGCATCCGGGACAATAATCAGCCCCAGCATTTT; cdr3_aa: CASSIRDNNQPQHF
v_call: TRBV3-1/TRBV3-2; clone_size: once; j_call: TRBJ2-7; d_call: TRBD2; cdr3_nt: TGTGCCAGCAGCCAAGAGGCAGCGGGGGACTCCTACGAGCAGTACTTC; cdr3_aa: CASSQEAAGDSYEQYF
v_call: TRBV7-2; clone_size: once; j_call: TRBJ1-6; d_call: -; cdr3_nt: TGTGCCAGCAGCTTAGGGCGGGGTTTCTATAATTCACCCCTCCACTTT; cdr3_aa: CASSLGRGFYNSPLHF
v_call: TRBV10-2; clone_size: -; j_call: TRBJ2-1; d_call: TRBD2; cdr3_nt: TGCGCCAGTTCCCCTTTAGCGGGCTGGGAGCAGTTCTTC; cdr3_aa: CASSPLAGWEQFF
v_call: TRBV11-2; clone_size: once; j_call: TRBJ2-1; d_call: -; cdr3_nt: TGTGCCAGCAGCTCCCGGAGGAGCGGGCTAGACTACAATGAGCAGTTCTTC; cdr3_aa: CASSSRRSGLDYNEQFF
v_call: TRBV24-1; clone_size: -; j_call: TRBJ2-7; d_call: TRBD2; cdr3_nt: TGTGCCACCAGTGTGGGGGAGGGCCCGACCTACGAGCAGTACTTC; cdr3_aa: CATSVGEGPTYEQYF
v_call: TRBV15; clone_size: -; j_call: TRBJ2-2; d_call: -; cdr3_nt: TGTGCCACCAGCACACGGGGTGGGGGCAGAAGCTCCACCGGGGAGCTGTTTTTT; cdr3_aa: CATSTRGGGRSSTGELFF
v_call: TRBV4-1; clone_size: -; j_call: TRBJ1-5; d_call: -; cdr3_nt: TGCGCCAGCAGCCAAGAGCGCGCCAGACTGGGCAATCAGCCCCAGCATTTT; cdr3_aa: CASSQERARLGNQPQHF
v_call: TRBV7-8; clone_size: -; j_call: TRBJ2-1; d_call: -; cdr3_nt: TGTGCCAGCAGCTTAGTAACTCATGGTGGCAATGAGCAGTTCTTC; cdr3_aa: CASSLVTHGGNEQFF
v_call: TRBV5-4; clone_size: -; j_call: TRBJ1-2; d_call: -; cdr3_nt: TGTGCCAGCAGCCCCGACAGTAACTATGGCTACACCTTC; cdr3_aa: CASSPDSNYGYTF
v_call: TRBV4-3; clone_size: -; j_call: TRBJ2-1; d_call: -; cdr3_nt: TGCGCCTCGAGTCGGTCACTATCCAATGAGCAGTTCTTC; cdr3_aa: CASSRSLSNEQFF
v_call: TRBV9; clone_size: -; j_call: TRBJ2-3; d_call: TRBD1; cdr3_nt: TGTGCCAGCAGCGTAGGGGGGACAGGGGGCACAGATACGCAGTATTTT; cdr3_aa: CASSVGGTGGTDTQYF
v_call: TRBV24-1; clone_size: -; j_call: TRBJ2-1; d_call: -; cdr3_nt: TGTGCCACCAGTGAGGGCGGAAGGGGTGGTAACGAGCAGTTCTTC; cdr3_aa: CATSEGGRGGNEQFF
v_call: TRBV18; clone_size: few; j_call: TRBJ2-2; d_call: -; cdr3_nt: TGTGCCAGCTCACCACCGAAGTATTTAGCCGGGGAGCTGTTTTTT; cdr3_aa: CASSPPKYLAGELFF
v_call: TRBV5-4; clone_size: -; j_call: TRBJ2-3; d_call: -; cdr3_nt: TGTGCCAGCAGCTTGAGTCGCGGAACACACGATACGCAGTATTTT; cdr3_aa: CASSLSRGTHDTQYF